This T cell receptor (beta chain) appears in the sequencing data of a study of CD8+CD57+ T cells in acquired aplastic anemia. Study-level information: Yields of DNA that came from sorted CD4+ and CD8+ cells averaged 3.2 ug. Whole-study results and caveats: Patients did not significantly differ from controls in CD8+ Simpson's diversity. Roughly 30 CD8+ CDR3 sequences occurred in both the patients and the controls.

The template used for profiling TCR beta VDJ and CDR3 was genomic DNA. TCRdb used MiXCR to reprocess the reads, holding one entry per CDR3 protein. The profile shows fewer than 250,000 distinct CDR3 sequences, 40% to 60% of them singletons. To note about this clonotype: What it binds is not known.

The patients chosen for sequencing had shown expansion of CD8+CD57+ cells (detected by flow cytometry). Each patient carried a diagnosis of severe acquired aplastic anemia. Sequenced: sorted CD4+, CD8+, or CD8+CD57+ T cells (not recorded which) from PBMCs. The sequence derives from a human donor with aplastic anemia.

The CDR3, as DNA: TGTGCCAGCAGTTTTCAGGGGGCGCGGGGAAACACCATATATTTT. Protein sequence: CASSFQGARGNTIYF. This sequence joins TRBV12-3 or TRBV12-4 and TRBJ1-3; the match to TRBD1 covers 8 bases. The CDR3 loop spans 15 amino acids. V shed 3 bases and J 4 bases; nucleotides not matched to a gene: 5.